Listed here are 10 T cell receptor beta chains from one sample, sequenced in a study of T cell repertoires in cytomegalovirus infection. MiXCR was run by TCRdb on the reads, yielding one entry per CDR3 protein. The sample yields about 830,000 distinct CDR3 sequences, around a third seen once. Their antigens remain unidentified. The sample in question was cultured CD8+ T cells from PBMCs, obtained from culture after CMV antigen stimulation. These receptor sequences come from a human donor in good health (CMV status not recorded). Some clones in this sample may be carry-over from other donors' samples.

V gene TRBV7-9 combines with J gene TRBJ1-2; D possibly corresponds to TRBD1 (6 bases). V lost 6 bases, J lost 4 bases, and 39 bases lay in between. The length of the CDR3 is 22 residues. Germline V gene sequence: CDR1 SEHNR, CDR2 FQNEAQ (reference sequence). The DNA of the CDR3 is TGTGCCAGCAGTACAACTGTATACCGCCGCCGGGACAACGACGATCCGGGCTATGGCTACACCTTC. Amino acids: CASSTTVYRRRDNDDPGYGYTF.

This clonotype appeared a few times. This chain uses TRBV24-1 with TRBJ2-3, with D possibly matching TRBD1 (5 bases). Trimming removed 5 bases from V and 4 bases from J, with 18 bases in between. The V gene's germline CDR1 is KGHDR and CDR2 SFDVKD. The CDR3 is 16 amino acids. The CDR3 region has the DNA TGTGCCACCAGTGTAGGGGCCAAAGCCTCGCCAGATACGCAGTATTTT. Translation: CATSVGAKASPDTQYF.

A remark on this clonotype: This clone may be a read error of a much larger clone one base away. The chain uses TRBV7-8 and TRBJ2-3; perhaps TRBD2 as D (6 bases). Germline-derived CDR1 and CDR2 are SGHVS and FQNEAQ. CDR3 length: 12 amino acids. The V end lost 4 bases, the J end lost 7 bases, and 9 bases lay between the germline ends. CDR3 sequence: CASSSLANTQYF. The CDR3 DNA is TGTGCCAGCAGCTCCCTAGCGAATACGCAGTATTTT.

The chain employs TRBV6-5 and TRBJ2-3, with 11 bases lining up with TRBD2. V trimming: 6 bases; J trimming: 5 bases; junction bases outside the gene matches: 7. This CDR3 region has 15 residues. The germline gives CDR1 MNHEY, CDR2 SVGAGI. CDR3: CASSYSGGAVDTQYF. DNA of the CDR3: TGTGCCAGCAGCTATAGCGGGGGGGCGGTAGATACGCAGTATTTT.

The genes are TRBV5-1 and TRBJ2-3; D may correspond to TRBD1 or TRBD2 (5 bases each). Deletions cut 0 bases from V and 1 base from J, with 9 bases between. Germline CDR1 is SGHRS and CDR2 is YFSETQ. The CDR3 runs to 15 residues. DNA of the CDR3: TGCGCCAGCAGCTTGGGGGGGTTTCGCACAGATACGCAGTATTTT. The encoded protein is CASSLGGFRTDTQYF.

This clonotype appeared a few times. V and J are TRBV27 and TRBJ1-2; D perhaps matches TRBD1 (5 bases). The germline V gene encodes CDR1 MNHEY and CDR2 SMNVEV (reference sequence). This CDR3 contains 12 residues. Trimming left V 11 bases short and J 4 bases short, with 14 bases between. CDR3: CAFPPGTYGYTF. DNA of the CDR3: TGTGCCTTCCCCCCCGGGACCTATGGCTACACCTTC.

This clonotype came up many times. The DNA of the CDR3 is TGTGCCAGCAGCTTAGAGGATGAGCAGTTCTTC. Protein product: CASSLEDEQFF. The chain has TRBV7-8 and TRBJ2-1, with unresolved D. The CDR3 is made up of 11 amino acids. The germline V and J ends were trimmed by 1 base and 8 bases, with 3 bases remaining between them. The germline V gene encodes CDR1 SGHVS and CDR2 FQNEAQ.

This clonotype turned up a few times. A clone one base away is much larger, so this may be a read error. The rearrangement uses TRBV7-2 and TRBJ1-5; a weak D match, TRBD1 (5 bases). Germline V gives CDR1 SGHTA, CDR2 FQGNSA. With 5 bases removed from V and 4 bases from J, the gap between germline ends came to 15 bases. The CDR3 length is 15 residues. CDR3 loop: CASSTSPGWNQPQHF. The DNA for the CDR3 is TGTGCCAGCAGCACATCCCCAGGGTGGAATCAGCCCCAGCATTTT.

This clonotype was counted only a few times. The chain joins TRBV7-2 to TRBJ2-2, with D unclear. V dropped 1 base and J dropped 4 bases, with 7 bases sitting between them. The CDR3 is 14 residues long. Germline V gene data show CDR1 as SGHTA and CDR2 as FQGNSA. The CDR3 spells CASSLVPSTGELFF. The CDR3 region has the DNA TGTGCCAGCAGCTTAGTCCCAAGCACCGGGGAGCTGTTTTTT. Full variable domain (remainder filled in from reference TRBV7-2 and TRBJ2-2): GAGVSQSPSNKVTEKGKDVELRCDPISGHTALYWYRQSLGQGLEFLIYFQGNSAPDKSGLPSDRFSAERTGGSVSTLTIQRTQQEDSAVYLCASSLVPSTGELFFGEGSRLTVL.

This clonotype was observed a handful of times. CDR3 residues: CASSVAGNTEAFF. The CDR3 DNA is TGTGCCAGCAGCGTAGCAGGGAACACTGAAGCTTTCTTT. This sequence joins TRBV9 and TRBJ1-1; D remains ambiguous. The germline gives CDR1 SGDLS, CDR2 YYNGEE. The CDR3 covers 13 residues. V was clipped by 0 bases and J by 1 base, with 4 bases between them. The full variable domain, in which reference TRBV9 and TRBJ1-1 provide the parts outside the CDR3, is DSGVTQTPKHLITATGQRVTLRCSPRSGDLSVYWYQQSLDQGLQFLIQYYNGEERAKGNILERFSAQQFPDLHSELNLSSLELGDSALYFCASSVAGNTEAFFGQGTRLTVV.